The T cell receptor (beta chain) described here comes from a study of molecular identifiers for immune sequencing clone quantification. TCRdb used MiXCR to reprocess the PCR reads, holding one entry per CDR3 protein. Of about 640,000 distinct CDR3 sequences listed, 15% to 20% are singletons. Germline V gives CDR1 MNHEY, CDR2 SMNVEV (reference sequence). This CDR3 region has 19 residues. V lost 6 bases and J lost 5; bases outside the gene matches: 17. The chain uses TRBV27 and TRBJ2-3; 13 bases agree with TRBD2. The sample taken for sequencing was naive CD8+ T cells from blood, with Jurkat cell RNA spiked in. As to subset: FACS-sorted CD8+CD4-CCR7+CD45RA+ naive T cells. This receptor was taken from a human donor in good health. Some libraries in this study had Jurkat cell RNA spiked in. The CDR3 loop is CASRTRTVRGLAGVDTQYF. In DNA, the CDR3 is TGTGCCAGCAGAACACGGACAGTCAGAGGACTAGCGGGAGTAGATACGCAGTATTTT.